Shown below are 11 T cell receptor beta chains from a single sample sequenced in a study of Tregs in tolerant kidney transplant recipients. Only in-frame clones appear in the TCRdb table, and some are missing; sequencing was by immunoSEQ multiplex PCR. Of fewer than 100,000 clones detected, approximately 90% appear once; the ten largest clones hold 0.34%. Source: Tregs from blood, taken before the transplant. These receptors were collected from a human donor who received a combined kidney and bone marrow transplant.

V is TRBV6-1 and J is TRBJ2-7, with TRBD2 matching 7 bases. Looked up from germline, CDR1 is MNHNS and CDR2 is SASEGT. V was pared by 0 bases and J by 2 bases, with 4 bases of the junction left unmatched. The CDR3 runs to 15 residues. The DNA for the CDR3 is TGTGCCAGCAGTGAAGCTGGCGGGAGTCCCTACGAGCAGTACTTC. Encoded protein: CASSEAGGSPYEQYF.

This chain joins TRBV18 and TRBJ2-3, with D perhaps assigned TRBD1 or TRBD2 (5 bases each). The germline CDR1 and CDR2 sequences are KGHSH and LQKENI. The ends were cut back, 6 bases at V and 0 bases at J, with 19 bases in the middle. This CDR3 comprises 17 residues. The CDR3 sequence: CASSPPLGAASTDTQYF. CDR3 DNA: TGTGCCAGCTCGCCGCCCCTCGGGGCAGCAAGCACAGATACGCAGTATTTT.

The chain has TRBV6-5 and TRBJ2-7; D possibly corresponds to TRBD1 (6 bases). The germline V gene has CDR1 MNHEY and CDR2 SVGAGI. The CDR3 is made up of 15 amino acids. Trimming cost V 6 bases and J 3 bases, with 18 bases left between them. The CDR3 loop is CASSLDRMHLYEQYF. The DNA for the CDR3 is TGTGCCAGCAGCCTCGACAGGATGCATCTCTACGAGCAGTACTTC.

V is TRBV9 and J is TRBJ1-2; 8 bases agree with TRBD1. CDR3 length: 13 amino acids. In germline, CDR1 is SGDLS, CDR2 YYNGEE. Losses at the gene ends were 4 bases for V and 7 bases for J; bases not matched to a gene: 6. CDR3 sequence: CASSRTGLSGYTF. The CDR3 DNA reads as TGTGCCAGCAGCCGGACAGGGTTGAGTGGCTACACCTTC.

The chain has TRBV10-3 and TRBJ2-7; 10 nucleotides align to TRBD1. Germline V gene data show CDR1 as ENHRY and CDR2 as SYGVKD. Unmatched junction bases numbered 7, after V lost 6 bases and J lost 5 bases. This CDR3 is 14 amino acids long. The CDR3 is CAIRTGTGDHEQYF. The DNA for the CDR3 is TGTGCCATCAGGACCGGGACAGGGGACCACGAGCAGTACTTC.

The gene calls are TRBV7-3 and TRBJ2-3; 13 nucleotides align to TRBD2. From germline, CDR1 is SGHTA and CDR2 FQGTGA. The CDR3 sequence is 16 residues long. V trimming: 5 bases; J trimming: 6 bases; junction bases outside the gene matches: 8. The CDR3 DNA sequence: TGTGCCAGCAGCCAGACTAGCGGGAGGCCTGGGGATACGCAGTATTTT. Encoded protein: CASSQTSGRPGDTQYF.

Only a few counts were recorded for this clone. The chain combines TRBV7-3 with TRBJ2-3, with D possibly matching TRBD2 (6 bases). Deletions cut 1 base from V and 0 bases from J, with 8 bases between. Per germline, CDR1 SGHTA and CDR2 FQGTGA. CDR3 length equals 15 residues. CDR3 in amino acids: CASSLSAGSTDTQYF. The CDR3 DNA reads TGTGCCAGCAGCTTAAGTGCGGGAAGCACAGATACGCAGTATTTT.

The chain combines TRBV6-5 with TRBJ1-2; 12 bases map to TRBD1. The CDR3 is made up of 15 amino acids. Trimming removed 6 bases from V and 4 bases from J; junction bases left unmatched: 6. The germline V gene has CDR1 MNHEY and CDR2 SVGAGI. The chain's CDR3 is CASSSGQGASYGYTF. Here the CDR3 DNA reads TGTGCCAGCAGCTCGGGACAGGGGGCTTCCTATGGCTACACCTTC.

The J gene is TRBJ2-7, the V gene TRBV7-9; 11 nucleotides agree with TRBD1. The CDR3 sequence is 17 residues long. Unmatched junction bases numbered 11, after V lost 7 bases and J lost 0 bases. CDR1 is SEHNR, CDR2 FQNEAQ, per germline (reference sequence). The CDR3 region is CASMRDRGARSSYEQYF. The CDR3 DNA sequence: TGTGCCAGCATGCGGGACAGGGGGGCCCGAAGCTCCTACGAGCAGTACTTC.

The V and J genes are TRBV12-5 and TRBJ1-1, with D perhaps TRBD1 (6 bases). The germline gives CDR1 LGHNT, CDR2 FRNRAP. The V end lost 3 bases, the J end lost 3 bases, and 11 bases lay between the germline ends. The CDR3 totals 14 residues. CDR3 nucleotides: TGTGCTAGTGGTTTCGGGAGGGGGGACACTGAAGCTTTCTTT. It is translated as CASGFGRGDTEAFF.

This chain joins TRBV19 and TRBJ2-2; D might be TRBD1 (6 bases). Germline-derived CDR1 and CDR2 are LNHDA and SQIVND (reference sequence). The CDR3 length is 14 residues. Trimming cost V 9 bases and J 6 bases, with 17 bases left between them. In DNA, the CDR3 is TGTGCCAGCCAACAGGGTTATGAGGCCGGGGAGCTGTTTTTT. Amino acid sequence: CASQQGYEAGELFF.